The 18 T cell receptor beta chains presented below share a single source sample, sequenced in a study of CD8+ T cells in alopecia areata (dated by TCRdb to 2017 to 2018). Library construction relied on the immunoSEQ multiplex PCR assay. RNA was extracted from all samples and reverse transcribed into cDNA as template for TCR sequencing. This is the immuneACCESS table as TCRdb keeps it, with only in-frame sequences that have V and J called. A part of the clones is gone; compared with another copy, unresolved V genes explain less than half, and the rest is unexplained. This sample is represented by 180,000 or so clones; less than 80% of them were singletons. The ten top clones hold 11% of the sample. The time point label of this sample denotes: baseline before oral tofacitinib. This sample comprised CD8+ T cells sorted from blood, obtained at week 0. The receptor source for this set is a human donor with alopecia areata.

The chain recombines TRBV7-9 with TRBJ2-4; D tentatively fits TRBD1 or TRBD2 (5 bases each). The germline CDR1 and CDR2 sequences are SEHNR and FQNEAQ (reference sequence). V lost 7 bases to trimming and J lost 4 bases, with 17 bases between them. CDR3 length: 15 amino acids. CDR3 loop: CASNGPGPPKNIQYF. The CDR3 DNA reads TGTGCCAGCAATGGTCCGGGACCGCCAAAAAACATTCAGTACTTC.

V is TRBV29-1 and J is TRBJ2-7, with D perhaps matching TRBD1 (6 bases). CDR3 length equals 15 residues. With 0 bases removed from V and 0 bases from J, the gap between germline ends came to 12 bases. Germline V gene lookup returns CDR1 SQVTM and CDR2 ANQGSEA. This chain's CDR3 is CSVEETGKSSYEQYF. CDR3 bases: TGCAGCGTTGAAGAAACAGGGAAGAGCTCCTACGAGCAGTACTTC.

This clone has a single count. The V and J genes are TRBV30 and TRBJ1-1; D is ambiguous. Looked up from germline, CDR1 is GTSNPN and CDR2 is SVGIG (reference sequence). This CDR3 has 12 residues. With 5 bases removed from V and 4 bases from J, the gap between germline ends came to 11 bases. Written as DNA, the CDR3 is TGTGCCTGGGGGCCAAGAGGCACTGAAGCTTTCTTT. The encoded protein is CAWGPRGTEAFF.

This clone was picked up one time. Since a much larger clone is just one base distant, this may be a read error. Other DNA sequences from this sample encode an identical CDR3 as well. The CDR3 protein is CAWSVGSNQPQHF. As DNA, the CDR3 is TGTGCCTGGAGTGTCGGTAGCAATCAGCCCCAGCATTTT. V and J are TRBV30 and TRBJ1-5; D ambiguous. CDR3 length: 13 amino acids. With 0 bases removed from V and 0 bases from J, the gap between germline ends came to 3 bases. Germline values: CDR1 GTSNPN, CDR2 SVGIG (reference sequence).

The V call is TRBV10-3, the J call TRBJ2-2; D unresolved. CDR3 length equals 15 residues. In germline, CDR1 is ENHRY, CDR2 SYGVKD. V lost 2 bases and J lost 1, with 8 bases in between. This CDR3 reads CAISEPAQNTGELFF. The CDR3 DNA reads TGTGCCATCAGTGAGCCAGCTCAGAACACCGGGGAGCTGTTTTTT.

This clone showed up just once. The J gene is TRBJ1-1, the V gene TRBV5-6; TRBD1 agrees at 9 bases. The CDR3 contains 14 residues. CDR1 SGHDT and CDR2 YYEEEE come from the germline V gene. The V and J ends lost 4 bases and 1 base, in that order; junction bases with no gene match: 2. CDR3 loop: CASSPGQGNTEAFF. As DNA, the CDR3 is TGTGCCAGCAGCCCGGGACAGGGGAACACTGAAGCTTTCTTT.

This clone was picked up a small number of times. J is TRBJ1-2 and V is TRBV6-6, with 8 bases that match TRBD1. The ends lost 6 bases at V and 7 bases at J; junction bases unmatched: 10. The germline V gene has CDR1 MNHNY and CDR2 SVGAGI (reference sequence). The CDR3 contains 14 residues. In nucleotides, the CDR3 is TGTGCCAGCAGCCAGGTGACAGGGGTGTTTGGCTACACCTTC. Translating it yields CASSQVTGVFGYTF.

The chain recombines TRBV13 with TRBJ1-2, with 7 bases lining up with TRBD1. This CDR3 contains 14 residues. J gave up 7 bases and V 5 bases, and 10 bases lay outside the gene matches. Germline-derived CDR1 and CDR2 are PRHDT and FYEKMQ (reference sequence). The CDR3 region has the DNA TGTGCCAGCAGCAGACGCGACAGGGCACGTGGCTACACCTTC. Translation: CASSRRDRARGYTF.

Comment on this clone: Different DNA sequences within this sample yield the same CDR3. This sequence joins TRBV29-1 and TRBJ1-1, with D tentatively TRBD1 (5 bases). The V and J ends lost 2 bases and 4 bases respectively, with 8 bases between them. The CDR3 covers 12 residues. Per the germline V gene, CDR1 is SQVTM and CDR2 is ANQGSEA. The CDR3 DNA reads as TGCAGCGTTGAACAGGGAGGCACTGAAGCTTTCTTT. Translation: CSVEQGGTEAFF.

In this sample, this clone turned up a few times. The chain couples TRBV4-1 to TRBJ1-1, with D possibly TRBD1 on 5 matching bases. Per germline, CDR1 MGHRA and CDR2 YSYEKL. The ends were cut back, 0 bases at V and 7 bases at J, with 21 bases in the middle. CDR3 length: 17 amino acids. This chain's CDR3 is CASSQDEGPGQVNEAFF. CDR3 in DNA: TGCGCCAGCAGCCAAGATGAGGGGCCAGGGCAGGTTAATGAAGCTTTCTTT.

The chain couples TRBV9 to TRBJ2-1, with D uncertain. The V and J ends lost 0 bases and 9 bases respectively, with 4 bases between them. CDR1 SGDLS and CDR2 YYNGEE come from the germline V gene. CDR3 size: 11 residues. The CDR3 spells CASSVDVEQFF. In DNA, the CDR3 is TGTGCCAGCAGCGTAGATGTTGAGCAGTTCTTC.

J is TRBJ1-2 and V is TRBV30; D gene unclear. CDR1 and CDR2 from the germline V gene are GTSNPN and SVGIG (reference sequence). This CDR3 has 13 residues. The V end was cut by 0 bases, the J end by 8 bases, with 13 bases between. Here the CDR3 DNA reads TGTGCCTGGAGTGTAGTGGCAGTCTACGGCTACACCTTC. Translated: CAWSVVAVYGYTF.

This clone was found a few times. The chain employs TRBV29-1 and TRBJ1-1; 7 bases are a match to TRBD1. The germline CDR1 and CDR2 sequences are SQVTM and ANQGSEA. Trimming took 5 bases from V and 0 from J; bases not matched to a gene: 3. The CDR3 consists of 13 residues. In DNA, the CDR3 is TGCAGCGTTCGGGACAGACTGAACACTGAAGCTTTCTTT. Its protein is CSVRDRLNTEAFF. Looking up the rest from reference TRBV29-1 and TRBJ1-1 gives the full variable domain: SAVISQKPSRDICQRGTSLTIQCQVDSQVTMMFWYRQQPGQSLTLIATANQGSEATYESGFVIDKFPISRPNLTFSTLTVSNMSPEDSSIYLCSVRDRLNTEAFFGQGTRLTVV.

This clone was observed a few times. The rearrangement uses TRBV4-1 and TRBJ2-3, with D hard to call. This CDR3 has 15 amino acids. Germline V gene sequence: CDR1 MGHRA, CDR2 YSYEKL. The V end was cut by 4 bases, the J end by 6 bases, with 17 bases between. CDR3 DNA sequence: TGCGCCAGCAGCCGCCGCTCGATGTTAGCCGATACGCAGTATTTT. As protein: CASSRRSMLADTQYF.

This clone was seen only a few times. J is TRBJ2-7 and V is TRBV29-1; either TRBD1 or TRBD2 may supply D (5 bases each). Trimming took off 3 bases at V and 3 bases at J, with 15 bases between the two ends. The CDR3 is 14 residues long. Looked up from germline, CDR1 is SQVTM and CDR2 is ANQGSEA. This CDR3 is CSVDAPRGHYEQYF. The CDR3, as DNA: TGCAGCGTTGATGCGCCGAGGGGTCACTACGAGCAGTACTTC.

This clone was counted only a few times. The chain has TRBV6-1 and TRBJ2-1; D uncertain. This CDR3 is built from 12 residues. Between the trimmed V and J ends, which lost 1 base and 8 bases, there was a span of 6 bases. Per germline, CDR1 MNHNS and CDR2 SASEGT. This CDR3 is CASSEEGYEQFF. The CDR3 nucleotides are TGTGCCAGCAGTGAAGAGGGCTATGAGCAGTTCTTC.

This chain joins TRBV11-3 and TRBJ2-2; D is unresolved. Germline CDR1 and CDR2: SGHNT and YENEEA. The length of the CDR3 is 12 residues. The V end lost 2 bases, the J end lost 5 bases, and 3 bases lay between the germline ends. The CDR3 loop reads CASSLQTGELFF. The CDR3 DNA sequence: TGTGCCAGCAGCTTACAGACCGGGGAGCTGTTTTTT.

The V call is TRBV29-1, the J call TRBJ2-2, with 9 nucleotides matching TRBD1. Trimming at V came to 5 bases and at J to 5 bases, leaving 3 bases not matched to a gene. CDR3 length: 13 amino acids. The germline V gene encodes CDR1 SQVTM and CDR2 ANQGSEA. The DNA of the CDR3 is TGCAGCGTTACTGGGACAGGGACCGGGGAGCTGTTTTTT. It translates to CSVTGTGTGELFF.